The clone carrying this TCR beta chain was observed a single time. Measured with immunoSEQ multiplex PCR; TCRdb has only the in-frame clones, and not every one. The sample has around 25,000 clones, over 90% seen once; the top ten hold under 0.8%. The sample belongs to a study of CD4 T cell repertoires in COVID-19. Sequencing was done directly on freshly isolated, uncultured memory T cells. In germline, CDR1 is SGHAT, CDR2 FQNNGV. Germline trimming cut 0 bases from V and 6 bases from J; bases unmatched to any gene: 7. The length of the CDR3 is 15 residues. This TCR was sampled from a human donor who had COVID-19. The gene calls are TRBV11-2 and TRBJ2-7; 8 nucleotides agree with TRBD1. This sample comprised circulating follicular helper CD4+ T cells (cTfh) from blood, obtained before the COVID-19 pandemic. CDR3 sequence (DNA): TGTGCCAGCAGCTTAGATTTTGACAGGGGAGGCGAGCAGTACTTC. Translating it yields CASSLDFDRGGEQYF.